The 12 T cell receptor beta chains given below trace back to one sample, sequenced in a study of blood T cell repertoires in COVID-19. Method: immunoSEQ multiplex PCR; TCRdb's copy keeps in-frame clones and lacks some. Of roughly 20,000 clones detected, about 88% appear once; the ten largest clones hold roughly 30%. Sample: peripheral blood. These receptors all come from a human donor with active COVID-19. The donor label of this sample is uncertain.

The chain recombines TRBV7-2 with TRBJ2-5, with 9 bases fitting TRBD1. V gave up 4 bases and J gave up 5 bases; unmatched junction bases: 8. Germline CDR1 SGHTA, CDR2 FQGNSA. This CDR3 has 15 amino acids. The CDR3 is CASSSPTGGVETQYF. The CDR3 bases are TGTGCCAGCAGCTCCCCGACAGGGGGTGTGGAGACCCAGTACTTC. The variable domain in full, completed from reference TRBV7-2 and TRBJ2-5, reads GAGVSQSPSNKVTEKGKDVELRCDPISGHTALYWYRQSLGQGLEFLIYFQGNSAPDKSGLPSDRFSAERTGGSVSTLTIQRTQQEDSAVYLCASSSPTGGVETQYFGPGTRLLVL.

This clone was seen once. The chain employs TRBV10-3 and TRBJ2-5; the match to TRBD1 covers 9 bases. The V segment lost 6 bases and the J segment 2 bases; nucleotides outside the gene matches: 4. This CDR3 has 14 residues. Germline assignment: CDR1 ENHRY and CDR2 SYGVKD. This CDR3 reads CAISEGQGQETQYF. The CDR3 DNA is TGTGCCATCAGCGAGGGACAGGGACAAGAGACCCAGTACTTC.

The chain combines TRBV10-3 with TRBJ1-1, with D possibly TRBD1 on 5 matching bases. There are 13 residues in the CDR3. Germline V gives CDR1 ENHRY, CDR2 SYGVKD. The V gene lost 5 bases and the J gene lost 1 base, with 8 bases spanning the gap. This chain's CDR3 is CAISTRANTEAFF. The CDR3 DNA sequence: TGTGCCATCAGTACCAGGGCGAACACTGAAGCTTTCTTT.

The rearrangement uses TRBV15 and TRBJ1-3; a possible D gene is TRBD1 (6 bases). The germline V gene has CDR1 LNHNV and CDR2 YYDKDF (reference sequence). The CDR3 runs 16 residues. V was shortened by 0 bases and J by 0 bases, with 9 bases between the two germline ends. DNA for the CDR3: TGTGCCACCAGCAGAGATCAGGGGTCCTCTGGAAACACCATATATTTT. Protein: CATSRDQGSSGNTIYF.

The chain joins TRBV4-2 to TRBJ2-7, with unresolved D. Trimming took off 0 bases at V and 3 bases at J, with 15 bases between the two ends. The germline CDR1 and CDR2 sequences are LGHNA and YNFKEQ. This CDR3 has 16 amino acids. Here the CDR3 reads CASSQDLSRISYEQYF. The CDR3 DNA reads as TGTGCCAGCAGCCAAGATTTATCCAGGATTAGCTACGAGCAGTACTTC.

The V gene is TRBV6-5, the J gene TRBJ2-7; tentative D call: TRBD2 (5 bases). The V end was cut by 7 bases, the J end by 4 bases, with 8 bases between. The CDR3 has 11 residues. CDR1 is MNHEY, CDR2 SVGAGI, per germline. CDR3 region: CASNEGYEQYF. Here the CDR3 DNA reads TGTGCCAGCAACGAGGGTTACGAGCAGTACTTC.

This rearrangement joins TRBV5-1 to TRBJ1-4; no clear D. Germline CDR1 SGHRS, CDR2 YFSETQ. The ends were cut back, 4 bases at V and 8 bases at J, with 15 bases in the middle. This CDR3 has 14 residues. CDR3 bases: TGCGCCAGCAGCCCTAGGGAGGGAGAGGAAAAACTGTTTTTT. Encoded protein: CASSPREGEEKLFF. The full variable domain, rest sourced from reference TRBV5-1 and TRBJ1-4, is KAGVTQTPRYLIKTRGQQVTLSCSPISGHRSVSWYQQTPGQGLQFLFEYFSETQRNKGNFPGRFSGRQFSNSRSEMNVSTLELGDSALYLCASSPREGEEKLFFGSGTQLSVL.

The CDR3 protein is CASSVGRGWNTEAFF. DNA for the CDR3: TGTGCCAGCAGTGTCGGGCGGGGATGGAACACTGAAGCTTTCTTT. V is TRBV2 and J is TRBJ1-1, with D uncertain. Trimming took 4 bases from V and 1 from J, leaving 13 bases between them. Germline-derived CDR1 and CDR2 are SNHLY and FYNNEI. The CDR3 spans 15 residues.

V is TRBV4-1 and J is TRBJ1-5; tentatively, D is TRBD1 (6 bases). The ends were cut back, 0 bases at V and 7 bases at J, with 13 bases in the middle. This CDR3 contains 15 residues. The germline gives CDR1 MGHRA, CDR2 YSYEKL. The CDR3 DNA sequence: TGCGCCAGCAGCCAAGAAGGCAGGGGCGGCCAGCCCCAGCATTTT. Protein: CASSQEGRGGQPQHF.

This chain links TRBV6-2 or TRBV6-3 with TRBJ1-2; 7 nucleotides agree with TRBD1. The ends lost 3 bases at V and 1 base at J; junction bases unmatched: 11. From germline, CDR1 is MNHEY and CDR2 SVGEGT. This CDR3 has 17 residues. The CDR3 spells CASSYPLTGDFNYGYTF. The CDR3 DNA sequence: TGTGCCAGCAGTTATCCCCTCACAGGGGATTTTAACTATGGCTACACCTTC.

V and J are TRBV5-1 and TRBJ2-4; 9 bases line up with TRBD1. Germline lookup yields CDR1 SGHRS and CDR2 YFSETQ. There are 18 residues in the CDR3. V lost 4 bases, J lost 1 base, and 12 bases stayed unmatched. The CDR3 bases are TGCGCCAGCAGCCTTCATTTCCGGGACAGGGTGGCCAAAAACATTCAGTACTTC. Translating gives CASSLHFRDRVAKNIQYF.

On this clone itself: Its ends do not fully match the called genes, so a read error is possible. CDR3 coding DNA: TGTGCCAGCAGCGCCCTCTCGGAGAGAAGGGGACTTCTATTC. Translated, it gives CASSALSERRGLLF. V gene TRBV11-2 combines with J gene TRBJ2-7; D is possibly TRBD2 (6 bases). Germline CDR1 is SGHAT and CDR2 is FQNNGV. The CDR3 is made up of 14 amino acids.